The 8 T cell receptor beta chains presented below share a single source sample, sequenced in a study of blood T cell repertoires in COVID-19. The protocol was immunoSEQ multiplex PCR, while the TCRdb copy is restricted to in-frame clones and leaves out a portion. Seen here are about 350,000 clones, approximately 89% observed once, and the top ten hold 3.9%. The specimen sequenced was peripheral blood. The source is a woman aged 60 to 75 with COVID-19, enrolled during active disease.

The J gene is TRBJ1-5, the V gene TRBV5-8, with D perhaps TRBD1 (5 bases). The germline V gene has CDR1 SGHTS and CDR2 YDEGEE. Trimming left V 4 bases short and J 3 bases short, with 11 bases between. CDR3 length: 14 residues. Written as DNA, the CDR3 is TGTGCCAGCAGCGTCTGGGGGGACAATCAGCCCCAGCATTTT. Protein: CASSVWGDNQPQHF.

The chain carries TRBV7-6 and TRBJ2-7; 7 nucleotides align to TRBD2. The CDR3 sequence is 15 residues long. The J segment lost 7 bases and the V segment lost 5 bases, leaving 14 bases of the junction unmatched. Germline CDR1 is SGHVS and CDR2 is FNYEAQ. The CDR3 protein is CASSPGVGGDREQYF. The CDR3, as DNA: TGTGCCAGCAGCCCTGGAGTTGGGGGGGATCGAGAGCAGTACTTC.

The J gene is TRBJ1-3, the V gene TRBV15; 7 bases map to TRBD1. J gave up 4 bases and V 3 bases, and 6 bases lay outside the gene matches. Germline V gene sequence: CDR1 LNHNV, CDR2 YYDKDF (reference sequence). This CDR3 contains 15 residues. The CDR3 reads CATSSDRVGGNTIYF. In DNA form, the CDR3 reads TGTGCCACCAGCAGCGACAGGGTCGGAGGAAACACCATATATTTT.

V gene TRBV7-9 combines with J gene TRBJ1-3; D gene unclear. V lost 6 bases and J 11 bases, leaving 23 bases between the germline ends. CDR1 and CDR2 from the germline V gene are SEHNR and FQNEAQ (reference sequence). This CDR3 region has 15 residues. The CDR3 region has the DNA TGTGCCAGCAGTTCCTATATCACGGATTTGAGCGCCATATATTTT. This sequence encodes CASSSYITDLSAIYF.

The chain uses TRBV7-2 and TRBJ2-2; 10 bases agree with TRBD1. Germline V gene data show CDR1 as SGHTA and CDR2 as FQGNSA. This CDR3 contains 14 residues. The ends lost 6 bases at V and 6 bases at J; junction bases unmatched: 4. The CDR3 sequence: CASSRDRGAGELFF. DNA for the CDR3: TGTGCCAGCAGTCGGGACAGGGGAGCCGGGGAGCTGTTTTTT.

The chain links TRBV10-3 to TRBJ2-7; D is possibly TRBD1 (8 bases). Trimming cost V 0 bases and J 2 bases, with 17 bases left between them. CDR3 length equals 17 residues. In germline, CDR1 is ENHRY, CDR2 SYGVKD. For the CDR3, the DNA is TGTGCCATCAGTGAGTCCGTGGGGGGGACAGGCGCCTACGAGCAGTACTTC. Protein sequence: CAISESVGGTGAYEQYF.

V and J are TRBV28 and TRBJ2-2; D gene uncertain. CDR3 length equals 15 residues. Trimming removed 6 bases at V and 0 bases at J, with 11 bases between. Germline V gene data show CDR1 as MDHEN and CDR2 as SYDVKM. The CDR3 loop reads CASRTTPTNTGELFF. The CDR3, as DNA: TGTGCCAGCAGGACAACTCCCACGAACACCGGGGAGCTGTTTTTT.

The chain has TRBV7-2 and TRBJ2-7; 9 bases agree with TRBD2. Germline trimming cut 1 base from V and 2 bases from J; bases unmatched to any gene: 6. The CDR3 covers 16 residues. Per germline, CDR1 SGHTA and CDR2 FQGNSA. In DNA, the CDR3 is TGTGCCAGCAGCTTAGGACCTAGCGGGGCTACCTACGAGCAGTACTTC. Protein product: CASSLGPSGATYEQYF. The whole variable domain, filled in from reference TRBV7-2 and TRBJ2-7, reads GAGVSQSPSNKVTEKGKDVELRCDPISGHTALYWYRQSLGQGLEFLIYFQGNSAPDKSGLPSDRFSAERTGGSVSTLTIQRTQQEDSAVYLCASSLGPSGATYEQYFGPGTRLTVT.